Shown below are 25 T cell receptor beta chains from a single sample sequenced in a study of cytomegalovirus exposure and HLA in healthy donors (dated by TCRdb to about 2017). The library was built by means of the immunoSEQ multiplex PCR assay. Not all clones reach the TCRdb copy of this immuneACCESS table, which keeps in-frame sequences only. Checked studies attribute under half of the gap to unresolved V genes and leave the rest unexplained. The sample data list roughly 150,000 clones, and 82% of these were observed just once. Just under 30% of the sample is in the top ten clones. The sample was PBMCs. The source is a man aged 25-45 years in good health and CMV-seropositive.

This chain joins TRBV7-8 and TRBJ2-5, with D possibly matching TRBD2 (6 bases). There are 13 residues in the CDR3. Trimming took 3 bases from V and 3 from J, leaving 8 bases between them. Germline CDR1 SGHVS, CDR2 FQNEAQ. The CDR3, as DNA: TGTGCCAGCAGCTTCTCGGGGGAAGAGACCCAGTACTTC. It encodes CASSFSGEETQYF.

This chain uses TRBV9 with TRBJ2-3; D uncertain. Trimming pared 5 bases from V and 9 bases from J, leaving 13 bases between. CDR1 is SGDLS, CDR2 YYNGEE, per germline. The CDR3 runs 12 residues. Here the CDR3 DNA reads TGTGCCAGCAGTCCCGCGGCGTCAACGCAGTATTTT. Translated, it gives CASSPAASTQYF.

The CDR3, as DNA: TGCGCCAGCCGGTATACAGGGGGCAACACCGGGGAGCTGTTTTTT. Amino acid sequence: CASRYTGGNTGELFF. The chain joins TRBV5-1 to TRBJ2-2, with TRBD1 matching 9 bases. The CDR3 length is 15 residues. Trimming at V came to 7 bases and at J to 2 bases, leaving 6 bases not matched to a gene. Germline V gives CDR1 SGHRS, CDR2 YFSETQ.

The table lists this clone with a count of one. The gene calls are TRBV6-6 and TRBJ1-5; unclear D gene. V lost 6 bases and J 3 bases, leaving 12 bases between the germline ends. CDR1 is MNHNY and CDR2 is SVGAGI in the germline V gene (reference sequence). The CDR3 contains 14 residues. The CDR3 spells CASRGDDNNQPQHF. The CDR3 coding sequence is TGTGCCAGCAGGGGAGACGATAACAATCAGCCCCAGCATTTT.

This clone was observed a few times. The chain carries TRBV11-2 and TRBJ2-7; D is ambiguous. Germline assignment: CDR1 SGHAT and CDR2 FQNNGV. Trimming cost V 5 bases and J 0 bases, with 11 bases left between them. This CDR3 is built from 14 residues. The CDR3 protein is CASSRYRISYEQYF. For the CDR3, the DNA is TGTGCCAGCAGCCGCTATAGAATCTCCTACGAGCAGTACTTC.

The chain recombines TRBV6-1 with TRBJ1-4; D unresolved. Germline CDR1 and CDR2: MNHNS and SASEGT. Trimming left V 5 bases short and J 8 bases short, with 9 bases between. This CDR3 has 12 amino acids. CDR3 sequence: CASSSYREKLFF. CDR3 sequence (DNA): TGTGCCAGCAGTAGCTATCGGGAAAAACTGTTTTTT.

The chain employs TRBV5-1 and TRBJ2-3, with D hard to call. Germline V gene lookup returns CDR1 SGHRS and CDR2 YFSETQ. The CDR3 consists of 14 residues. V was cut by 0 bases and J by 4 bases, with 9 bases left in between. CDR3 region: CASSLGVSSDTQYF. The CDR3 bases are TGCGCCAGCAGCTTGGGCGTTTCCTCAGATACGCAGTATTTT.

This chain links TRBV15 with TRBJ2-1, with D possibly TRBD2 on 5 matching bases. Germline V gene sequence: CDR1 LNHNV, CDR2 YYDKDF (reference sequence). Trimming removed 6 bases at V and 0 bases at J, with 12 bases between. The CDR3 runs 15 residues. CDR3: CATRAGGGSYNEQFF. The CDR3 bases are TGTGCCACCAGGGCTGGAGGCGGCTCCTACAATGAGCAGTTCTTC.

The table lists this clone with a count of one. This chain uses TRBV2 with TRBJ1-1; D might be TRBD1 (5 bases). Germline values: CDR1 SNHLY, CDR2 FYNNEI. The CDR3 contains 14 residues. Trimming took off 6 bases at V and 7 bases at J, with 18 bases between the two ends. As DNA, the CDR3 is TGTGCCAGCAGGTTCTTTTATGGGCAGGGTGAAGCTTTCTTT. Protein product: CASRFFYGQGEAFF. Full variable domain (remainder filled in from reference TRBV2 and TRBJ1-1): EPEVTQTPSHQVTQMGQEVILRCVPISNHLYFYWYRQILGQKVEFLVSFYNNEISEKSEIFDDQFSVERPDGSNFTLKIRSTKLEDSAMYFCASRFFYGQGEAFFGQGTRLTVV.

The J gene is TRBJ1-5, the V gene TRBV7-2, with 8 bases aligning to TRBD1. Germline CDR1 SGHTA, CDR2 FQGNSA. The CDR3 consists of 13 residues. V shed 5 bases, J shed 7 bases, and the junction held 4 bases outside the gene matches. CDR3 sequence reads: CASSNRGGQPQHF. The CDR3 DNA reads TGTGCCAGCAGCAACAGGGGGGGACAGCCCCAGCATTTT.

In its sample, this clone was seen a few times. The J gene is TRBJ1-2, the V gene TRBV7-8; 8 nucleotides match TRBD1. Germline V gives CDR1 SGHVS, CDR2 FQNEAQ. Trimming removed 1 base from V and 4 bases from J; junction bases left unmatched: 5. The CDR3 spans 15 residues. The CDR3 sequence is CASSLVTGDAYGYTF. The CDR3 region has the DNA TGTGCCAGCAGCTTAGTGACAGGGGACGCCTATGGCTACACCTTC.

This rearrangement joins TRBV14 to TRBJ1-2; 7 bases line up with TRBD1. Germline CDR1 reads SGHDN; CDR2 reads FVKESK. The length of the CDR3 is 15 residues. Trimming at V came to 4 bases and at J to 4 bases, leaving 9 bases not matched to a gene. The CDR3: CASSRRTGWGYGYTF. The CDR3 region has the DNA TGTGCCAGCAGCCGGAGGACAGGCTGGGGCTATGGCTACACCTTC.

The chain recombines TRBV7-2 with TRBJ1-2; 7 nucleotides line up with TRBD1. CDR1 is SGHTA, CDR2 FQGNSA, per germline. The CDR3 totals 14 residues. V shed 7 bases, J shed 4 bases, and the junction held 9 bases outside the gene matches. CDR3 region: CASIPSGQPYGYTF. DNA for the CDR3: TGTGCCAGCATACCCTCGGGACAGCCCTATGGCTACACCTTC.

The chain carries TRBV7-2 and TRBJ1-2; no firm D call. The CDR3 length is 15 residues. The V end lost 1 base, the J end lost 4 bases, and 13 bases lay between the germline ends. Per germline, CDR1 SGHTA and CDR2 FQGNSA. Here the CDR3 DNA reads TGTGCCAGCAGCTTAGAGGCCAGTGACTTCTATGGCTACACCTTC. Translation gives CASSLEASDFYGYTF.

V is TRBV7-9 and J is TRBJ1-2; D is perhaps TRBD1 (6 bases). CDR1 is SEHNR and CDR2 is FQNEAQ in the germline V gene (reference sequence). Deletions cut 3 bases from V and 4 bases from J, with 18 bases between. The CDR3 has 16 residues. The CDR3 bases are TGTGCCAGCAGCTTTTCAATTGAAGGGGGAAGCTATGGCTACACCTTC. As protein: CASSFSIEGGSYGYTF.

CDR3 nucleotide sequence: TGTGTTGGGAGGGGTGAGCAGTTCTTC. Protein product: CVGRGEQFF. V is TRBV6-5 and J is TRBJ2-1, with TRBD2 identical over 7 bases. The CDR3 is made up of 9 amino acids. Germline V gives CDR1 MNHEY, CDR2 SVGAGI.

This clone has only one observation. This sequence joins TRBV18 and TRBJ2-1; 9 positions match TRBD1. V gave up 2 bases and J gave up 3 bases; unmatched junction bases: 2. The CDR3 is made up of 15 amino acids. CDR1 KGHSH and CDR2 LQKENI come from the germline V gene. This chain's CDR3 is CASSPMTGGYNEQFF. In nucleotides, the CDR3 is TGTGCCAGCTCACCAATGACAGGGGGCTACAATGAGCAGTTCTTC.

V usage is TRBV27 and J usage is TRBJ2-1; 15 bases map to TRBD2. This CDR3 contains 15 residues. The trim removed 5 bases at V and 9 bases at J, leaving 5 bases unmatched. Looked up from germline, CDR1 is MNHEY and CDR2 is SMNVEV (reference sequence). This CDR3 reads CASSQGTSGGSEQFF. In DNA form, the CDR3 reads TGTGCCAGCAGTCAAGGGACTAGCGGGGGGAGTGAGCAGTTCTTC.

The chain couples TRBV7-3 to TRBJ2-7, with 9 bases lining up with TRBD2. This CDR3 has 14 amino acids. Per germline, CDR1 SGHTA and CDR2 FQGTGA. With V trimmed by 4 bases and J by 2 bases, 3 bases remained unmatched. The CDR3 bases are TGTGCCAGCAGCTCAGCGGGAGGTACCTACGAGCAGTACTTC. This gives the protein CASSSAGGTYEQYF.

This sequence joins TRBV11-2 and TRBJ2-7; D is possibly TRBD2 (6 bases). Trimming shortened V by 1 base and J by 5 bases, and 9 bases separated the two germline ends. The germline V gene has CDR1 SGHAT and CDR2 FQNNGV. The CDR3 spans 13 residues. The CDR3 region has the DNA TGTGCCAGCAGCTTAGTTGGCGGGGACGAGCAGTACTTC. Its protein product is CASSLVGGDEQYF.

The gene calls are TRBV2 and TRBJ2-3, with 12 positions matching TRBD2. The CDR3 covers 17 residues. CDR1 and CDR2 (germline): SNHLY, FYNNEI. Trimming cost V 5 bases and J 0 bases; bases outside gene matches: 6. In nucleotides, the CDR3 is TGTGCCAGCAGTAGCGGGCTAGCGGGAGGGAGCACAGATACGCAGTATTTT. It encodes CASSSGLAGGSTDTQYF.

This clone came up a few times. V usage is TRBV25-1 and J usage is TRBJ1-2; maybe TRBD1 (5 bases). This CDR3 has 13 residues. With 6 bases removed from V and 8 bases from J, the gap between germline ends came to 16 bases. CDR1 is MGHDK, CDR2 SYGVNS, per germline. DNA of the CDR3: TGTGCCAGCAGCGGACAACGAACGGCGGGCTACACCTTC. Protein sequence: CASSGQRTAGYTF.

The chain joins TRBV7-8 to TRBJ2-3, with D uncertain. Germline CDR1 reads SGHVS; CDR2 reads FQNEAQ. CDR3 length: 13 amino acids. The germline V and J ends were trimmed by 0 bases and 5 bases, with 6 bases remaining between them. The CDR3 protein is CASSLALRDTQYF. The DNA for the CDR3 is TGTGCCAGCAGCTTAGCGCTCAGAGATACGCAGTATTTT.

This chain joins TRBV13 and TRBJ1-1; D gene uncertain. The germline V gene has CDR1 PRHDT and CDR2 FYEKMQ (reference sequence). With 4 bases removed from V and 2 bases from J, the gap between germline ends came to 8 bases. This CDR3 spans 13 amino acids. The CDR3 DNA follows: TGTGCCAGCAGCTCGACTCTTAACACTGAAGCTTTCTTT. Its translation: CASSSTLNTEAFF.

This chain links TRBV12-5 with TRBJ2-1, with TRBD1 matching 8 bases. The length of the CDR3 is 14 residues. CDR1 LGHNT and CDR2 FRNRAP come from the germline V gene. Germline trimming cut 4 bases from V and 5 bases from J; bases unmatched to any gene: 4. The CDR3 DNA sequence: TGTGCTAGTGGTTGGACAGGGATGCACAATGAGCAGTTCTTC. This codes for CASGWTGMHNEQFF.